This T cell receptor (beta chain) was recorded in a study of shared clonotypes between healthy human individuals. At the level of the study: Three plates each covered CD4 naive and memory; CD8 naive two, CD8 memory one.

This was a deep-level run. The data were produced by immunoSEQ multiplex PCR, yet TCRdb's version contains in-frame clones alone and is incomplete. The sample shows around 980,000 clones, about 80% of them seen only once. Points from the study as a whole: Clonotype sharing among donors was thought likely to change with sequencing depth. Relative to their counterparts shared across all four donors, non-shared clonotypes exhibited diminished generation probabilities.

The CDR3 is 11 residues long. Per germline, CDR1 SQVTM and CDR2 ANQGSEA. With 7 bases clipped from V and 8 bases from J, the junction kept 4 bases outside the gene matches. Of note for this clone: Its antigen is currently unknown. This sequence is one base from a far larger clone and is likely a read error. Other DNA sequences from this sample encode an identical CDR3 as well.

The material sequenced was memory CD4+ T cells from PBMCs. Sample subset: CD45RA-negative fraction. The TCR was taken from a man aged 18-30 years in good health. Some clones in this sample may be carry-over from other donors' samples. The chain carries TRBV29-1 and TRBJ2-1; 8 positions match TRBD2. The CDR3 sequence is CSGTSMDEQFF. The CDR3 DNA reads as TGCAGCGGGACTAGCATGGATGAGCAGTTCTTC.